This entry lists 2 T cell receptor beta chains sequenced from one sample in a study of OX40 agonist ivuxolimab in advanced cancers. Clones were sequenced by immunoSEQ multiplex PCR, and TCRdb holds only the in-frame ones, with some missing. The sample shows 71,000 or so clones, about 85% of them seen only once. This material consisted of CD4+ or CD8+ T cells sorted from blood, taken in a trial of the OX40 agonist ivuxolimab. These receptors were obtained from an adult with an advanced solid tumor such as melanoma, head and neck, liver or kidney cancer.

The chain has TRBV5-1 and TRBJ2-7; no clear D gene. Trimming took 0 bases from V and 6 from J, leaving 7 bases between them. The CDR3 runs to 12 residues. Germline CDR1 is SGHRS and CDR2 is YFSETQ. For the CDR3, the DNA is TGCGCCAGCAGCTTGGGGGTTGGCGAGCAGTACTTC. Translation gives CASSLGVGEQYF.

The gene calls are TRBV25-1 and TRBJ2-3; TRBD2 matches 16 bases. The CDR3 consists of 16 residues. Per germline, CDR1 MGHDK and CDR2 SYGVNS. After removal of 5 bases from V and 4 bases from J, the junction contained 3 bases not matched to a gene. CDR3 bases: TGTGCCAGCAGTCAGGGACTAGCGGGGGGGTCAGATACGCAGTATTTT. This codes for CASSQGLAGGSDTQYF.